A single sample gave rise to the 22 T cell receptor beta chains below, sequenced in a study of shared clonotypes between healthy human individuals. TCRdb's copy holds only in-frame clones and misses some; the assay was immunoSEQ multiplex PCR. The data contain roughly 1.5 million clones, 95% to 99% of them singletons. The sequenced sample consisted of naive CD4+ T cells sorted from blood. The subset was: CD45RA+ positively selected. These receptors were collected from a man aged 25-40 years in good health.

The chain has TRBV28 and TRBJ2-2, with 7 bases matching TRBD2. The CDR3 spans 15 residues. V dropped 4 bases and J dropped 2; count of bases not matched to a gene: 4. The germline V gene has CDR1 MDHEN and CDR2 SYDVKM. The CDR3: CASSSGLINTGELFF. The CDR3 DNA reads TGTGCCAGCAGTTCGGGACTAATTAACACCGGGGAGCTGTTTTTT.

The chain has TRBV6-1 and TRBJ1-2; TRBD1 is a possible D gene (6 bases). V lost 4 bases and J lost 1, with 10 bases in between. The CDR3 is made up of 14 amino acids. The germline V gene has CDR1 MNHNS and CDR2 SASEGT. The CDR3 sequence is CASSVDSLNYGYTF. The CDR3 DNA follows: TGTGCCAGCAGTGTGGACAGTCTTAACTATGGCTACACCTTC.

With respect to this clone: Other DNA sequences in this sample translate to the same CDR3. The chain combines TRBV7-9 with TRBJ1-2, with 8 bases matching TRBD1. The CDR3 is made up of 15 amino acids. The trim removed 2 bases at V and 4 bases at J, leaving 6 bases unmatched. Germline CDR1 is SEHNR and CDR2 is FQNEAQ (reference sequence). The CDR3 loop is CASSLSGQGGYGYTF. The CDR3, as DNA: TGTGCCAGCAGCTTAAGTGGACAGGGAGGCTATGGCTACACCTTC.

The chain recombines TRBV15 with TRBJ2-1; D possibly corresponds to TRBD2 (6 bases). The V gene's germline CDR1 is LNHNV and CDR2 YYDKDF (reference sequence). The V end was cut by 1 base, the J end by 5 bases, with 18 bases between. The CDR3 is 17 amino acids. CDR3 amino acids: CATSRVLNSGLHNEQFF. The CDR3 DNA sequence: TGTGCCACCAGCAGAGTTCTAAACTCGGGACTTCACAATGAGCAGTTCTTC.

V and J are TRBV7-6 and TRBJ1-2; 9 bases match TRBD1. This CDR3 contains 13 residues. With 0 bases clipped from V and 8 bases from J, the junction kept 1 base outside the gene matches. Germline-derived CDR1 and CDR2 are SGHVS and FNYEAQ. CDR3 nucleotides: TGTGCCAGCAGCTTAGCACAGGGGGCCGGCTACACCTTC. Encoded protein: CASSLAQGAGYTF.

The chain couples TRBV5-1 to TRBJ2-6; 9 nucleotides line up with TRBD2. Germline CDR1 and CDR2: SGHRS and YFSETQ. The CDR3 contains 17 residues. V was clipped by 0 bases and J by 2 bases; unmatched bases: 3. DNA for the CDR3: TGCGCCAGCAGCTTGGATCTAGCGGGACCTGGGGCCAACGTCCTGACTTTC. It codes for CASSLDLAGPGANVLTF.

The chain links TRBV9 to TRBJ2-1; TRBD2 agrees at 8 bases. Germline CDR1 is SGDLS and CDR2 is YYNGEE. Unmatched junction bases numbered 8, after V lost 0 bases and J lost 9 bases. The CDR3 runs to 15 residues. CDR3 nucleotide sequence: TGTGCCAGCAGCGTAGATGGGGGACTAGAGTCTGAGCAGTTCTTC. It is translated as CASSVDGGLESEQFF.

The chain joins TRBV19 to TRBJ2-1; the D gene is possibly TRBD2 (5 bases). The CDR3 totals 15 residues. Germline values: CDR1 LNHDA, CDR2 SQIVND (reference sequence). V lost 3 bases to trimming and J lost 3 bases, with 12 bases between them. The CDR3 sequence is CASSILRRGYNEQFF. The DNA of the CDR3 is TGTGCCAGTAGTATCCTTCGCCGGGGCTACAATGAGCAGTTCTTC.

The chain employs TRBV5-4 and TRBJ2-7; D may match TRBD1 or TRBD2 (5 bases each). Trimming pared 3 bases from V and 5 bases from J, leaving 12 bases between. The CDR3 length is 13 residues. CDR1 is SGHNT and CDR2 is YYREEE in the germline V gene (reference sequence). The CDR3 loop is CASSSRVGDEQYF. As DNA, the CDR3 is TGTGCCAGCAGCTCCAGGGTCGGGGACGAGCAGTACTTC.

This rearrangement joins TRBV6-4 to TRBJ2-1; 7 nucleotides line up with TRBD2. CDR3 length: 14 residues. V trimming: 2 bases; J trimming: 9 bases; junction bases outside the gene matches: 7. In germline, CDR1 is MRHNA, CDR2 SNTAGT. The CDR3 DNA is TGTGCCAGCAGTGACGGGAGGGTAGCGACTGAGCAGTTCTTC. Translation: CASSDGRVATEQFF.

The CDR3 nucleotides are TGTGCCAGCAGTTTATCTTTTGGACTAGCGGGACATGAGCAGTTCTTC. Protein: CASSLSFGLAGHEQFF. The chain carries TRBV27 and TRBJ2-1, with 12 positions matching TRBD2. Losses at the gene ends were 0 bases for V and 8 bases for J; bases not matched to a gene: 5. This CDR3 contains 16 residues. Germline V gives CDR1 MNHEY, CDR2 SMNVEV (reference sequence).

The CDR3 coding sequence is TGCGCCAGCACCCAGGGATGGGGCACTGAAGCTTTCTTT. Translated: CASTQGWGTEAFF. The chain links TRBV5-1 to TRBJ1-1; a weak D match, TRBD1 (5 bases). Germline assignment: CDR1 SGHRS and CDR2 YFSETQ. V shed 6 bases and J shed 4 bases, with 13 bases lying between them. The length of the CDR3 is 13 residues.

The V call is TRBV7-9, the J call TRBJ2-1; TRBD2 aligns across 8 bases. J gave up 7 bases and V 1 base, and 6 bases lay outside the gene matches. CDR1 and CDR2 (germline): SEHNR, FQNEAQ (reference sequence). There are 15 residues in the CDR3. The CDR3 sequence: CASSLVGTSTNEQFF. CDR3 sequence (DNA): TGTGCCAGCAGCTTAGTCGGGACTAGTACAAATGAGCAGTTCTTC.

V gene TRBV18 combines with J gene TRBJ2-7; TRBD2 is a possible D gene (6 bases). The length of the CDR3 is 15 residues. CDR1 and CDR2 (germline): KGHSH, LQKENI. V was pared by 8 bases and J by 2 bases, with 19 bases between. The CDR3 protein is CASARFGTAPYEQYF. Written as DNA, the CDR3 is TGTGCCAGCGCACGCTTCGGGACTGCCCCCTACGAGCAGTACTTC. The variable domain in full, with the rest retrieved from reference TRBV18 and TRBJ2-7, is NAGVMQNPRHLVRRRGQEARLRCSPMKGHSHVYWYRQLPEEGLKFMVYLQKENIIDESGMPKERFSAEFPKEGPSILRIQQVVRGDSAAYFCASARFGTAPYEQYFGPGTRLTVT.

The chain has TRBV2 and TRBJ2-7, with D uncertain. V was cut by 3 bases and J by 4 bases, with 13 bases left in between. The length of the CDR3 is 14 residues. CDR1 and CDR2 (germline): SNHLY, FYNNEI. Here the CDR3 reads CASSDGRPPYEQYF. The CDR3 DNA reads TGTGCCAGCAGTGATGGGCGGCCGCCATACGAGCAGTACTTC.

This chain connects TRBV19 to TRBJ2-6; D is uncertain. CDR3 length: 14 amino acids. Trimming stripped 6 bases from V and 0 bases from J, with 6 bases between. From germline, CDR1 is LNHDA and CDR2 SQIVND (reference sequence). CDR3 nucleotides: TGTGCCAGTAGCCCCAGCTCTGGGGCCAACGTCCTGACTTTC. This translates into CASSPSSGANVLTF.

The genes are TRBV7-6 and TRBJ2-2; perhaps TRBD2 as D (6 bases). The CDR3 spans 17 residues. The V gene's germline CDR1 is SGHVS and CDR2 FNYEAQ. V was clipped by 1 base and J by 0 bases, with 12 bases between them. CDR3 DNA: TGTGCCAGCAGCTTAGGGAGTAGCGGCTCGAACACCGGGGAGCTGTTTTTT. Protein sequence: CASSLGSSGSNTGELFF. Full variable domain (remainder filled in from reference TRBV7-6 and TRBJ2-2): GAGVSQSPRYKVTKRGQDVALRCDPISGHVSLYWYRQALGQGPEFLTYFNYEAQQDKSGLPNDRFSAERPEGSISTLTIQRTEQRDSAMYRCASSLGSSGSNTGELFFGEGSRLTVL.

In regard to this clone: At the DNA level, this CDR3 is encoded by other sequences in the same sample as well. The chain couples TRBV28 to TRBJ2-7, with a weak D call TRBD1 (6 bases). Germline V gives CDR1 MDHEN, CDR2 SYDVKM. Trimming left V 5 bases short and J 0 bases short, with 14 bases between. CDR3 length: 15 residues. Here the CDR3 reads CASSPSGQSSYEQYF. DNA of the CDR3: TGTGCCAGCAGTCCCTCCGGACAGAGCTCCTACGAGCAGTACTTC. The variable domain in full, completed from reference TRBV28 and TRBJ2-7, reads DVKVTQSSRYLVKRTGEKVFLECVQDMDHENMFWYRQDPGLGLRLIYFSYDVKMKEKGDIPEGYSVSREKKERFSLILESASTNQTSMYLCASSPSGQSSYEQYFGPGTRLTVT.

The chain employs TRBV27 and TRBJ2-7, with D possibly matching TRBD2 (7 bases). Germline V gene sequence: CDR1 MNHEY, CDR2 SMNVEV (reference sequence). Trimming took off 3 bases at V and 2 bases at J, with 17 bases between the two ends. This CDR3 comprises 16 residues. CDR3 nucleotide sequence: TGTGCCAGCAGTTTTTTCCGGGGGGCGCGTCCCTACGAGCAGTACTTC. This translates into CASSFFRGARPYEQYF.

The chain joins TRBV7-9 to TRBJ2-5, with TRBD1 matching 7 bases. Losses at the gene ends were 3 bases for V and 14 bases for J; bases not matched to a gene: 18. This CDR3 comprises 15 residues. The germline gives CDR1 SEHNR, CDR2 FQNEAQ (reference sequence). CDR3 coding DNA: TGTGCCAGCAGCTTGCAGGGACAGCCGAGACTAAGACCATACTTC. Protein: CASSLQGQPRLRPYF.

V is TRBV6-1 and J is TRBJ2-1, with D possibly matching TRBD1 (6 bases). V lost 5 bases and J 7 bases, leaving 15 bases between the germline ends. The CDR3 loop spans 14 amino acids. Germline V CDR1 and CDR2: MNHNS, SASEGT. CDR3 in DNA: TGTGCCAGCAGTCTCAGGGGATGGTTGAATGAGCAGTTCTTC. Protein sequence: CASSLRGWLNEQFF.

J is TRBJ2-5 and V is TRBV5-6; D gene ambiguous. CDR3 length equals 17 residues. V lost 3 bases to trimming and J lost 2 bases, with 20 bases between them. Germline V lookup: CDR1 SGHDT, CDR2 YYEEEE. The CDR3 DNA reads TGTGCCAGCAGCTCGCTGAACCATGTTGCGGATCAAGAGACCCAGTACTTC. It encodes CASSSLNHVADQETQYF.